Listed here are 17 T cell receptor beta chains from one sample, sequenced in a study of shared clonotypes between healthy human individuals. Sequencing used immunoSEQ multiplex PCR; TCRdb keeps in-frame clones, though not all of them. Of approximately 2.1 million clones in the sample, more than 80% are singletons; the top ten hold 0.39%. The material sequenced was naive CD4+ T cells from PBMCs. Documented subset: CD45RA+ positively selected. Receptors were obtained from a man aged 18 to 35 in good health. Some clones in this sample may be carry-over from other donors' samples.

The chain couples TRBV6-4 to TRBJ1-2, with D perhaps matching TRBD1 (6 bases). V lost 6 bases, J lost 6 bases, and 17 bases lay in between. Germline loops: CDR1 MRHNA, CDR2 SNTAGT. The CDR3 loop spans 14 amino acids. The CDR3 bases are TGTGCCAGCAGCGCACGGGGAGGGGGGGATGGCTACACCTTC. It specifies CASSARGGGDGYTF.

J is TRBJ2-5 and V is TRBV19; 11 bases are a match to TRBD2. CDR3 length: 15 amino acids. Germline V CDR1 and CDR2: LNHDA, SQIVND (reference sequence). Trimming at V came to 7 bases and at J to 3 bases, leaving 7 bases not matched to a gene. CDR3 nucleotide sequence: TGTGCCAGTACCCAGGGACTAGCGGAGGAAGAGACCCAGTACTTC. Protein: CASTQGLAEEETQYF.

The DNA of the CDR3 is TGTGCCAGCAGCTTCGGACCCGCCCATGGGGAAGAGACCCAGTACTTC. Translating it yields CASSFGPAHGEETQYF. This chain links TRBV7-7 with TRBJ2-5; D remains unclear. Germline V gene lookup returns CDR1 SSHAT and CDR2 FNYEAQ (reference sequence). This CDR3 is built from 16 residues. V shed 3 bases and J shed 3 bases, with 17 bases lying between them.

This clone was detected once. The V and J genes are TRBV30 and TRBJ2-7, with D perhaps TRBD1 (5 bases). V was shortened by 0 bases and J by 2 bases, with 8 bases between the two germline ends. The CDR3 runs to 13 residues. Germline V gives CDR1 GTSNPN, CDR2 SVGIG (reference sequence). The CDR3 here is CAWSVQGPYEQYF. The CDR3 coding sequence is TGTGCCTGGAGTGTCCAGGGCCCCTACGAGCAGTACTTC.

The chain is built from TRBV11-2 and TRBJ2-7; tentatively, D is TRBD1 or TRBD2 (5 bases each). The CDR3 contains 13 residues. Germline V gene data show CDR1 as SGHAT and CDR2 as FQNNGV. The germline V and J ends were trimmed by 5 bases and 7 bases, with 15 bases remaining between them. CDR3 loop: CASSGTSPGEQYF. The CDR3 DNA reads TGTGCCAGCAGCGGGACGAGTCCGGGGGAGCAGTACTTC.

The chain uses TRBV28 and TRBJ1-4, with TRBD1 identical over 9 bases. Looked up from germline, CDR1 is MDHEN and CDR2 is SYDVKM. This CDR3 spans 13 amino acids. V dropped 11 bases and J dropped 5; count of bases not matched to a gene: 6. The CDR3 loop reads CAAGTGQNEKLFF. For the CDR3, the DNA is TGTGCCGCCGGGACAGGGCAAAATGAAAAACTGTTTTTT.

This chain uses TRBV7-2 with TRBJ1-5, with D maybe TRBD1 (5 bases). The CDR3 is made up of 19 amino acids. Deletions cut 1 base from V and 3 bases from J, with 22 bases between. Germline assignment: CDR1 SGHTA and CDR2 FQGNSA. DNA for the CDR3: TGTGCCAGCAGCTTAGTTCGGGTTGGTCCACAGGTATTCAATCAGCCCCAGCATTTT. Amino acid sequence: CASSLVRVGPQVFNQPQHF.

The chain employs TRBV4-1 and TRBJ2-1; D not certain. V gave up 0 bases and J gave up 6 bases, with 15 bases separating them. The CDR3 contains 16 residues. Germline lookup yields CDR1 MGHRA and CDR2 YSYEKL. CDR3 DNA sequence: TGCGCCAGCAGCCAAGATCGGCTAGAATACTCCAATGAGCAGTTCTTC. Protein product: CASSQDRLEYSNEQFF.

As regards this clone: The same CDR3 can be traced to other DNA sequences in this sample. This rearrangement joins TRBV7-9 to TRBJ2-3; D might be TRBD1 or TRBD2, each matching 5 bases. Trimming took off 1 base at V and 6 bases at J, with 8 bases between the two ends. Germline loops: CDR1 SEHNR, CDR2 FQNEAQ (reference sequence). The CDR3 contains 13 residues. Here the CDR3 reads CASSLVEGDTQYF. CDR3 DNA: TGTGCCAGCAGCTTAGTTGAGGGGGATACGCAGTATTTT. The complete variable domain, with remaining parts taken from reference TRBV7-9 and TRBJ2-3, reads DTGVSQNPRHKITKRGQNVTFRCDPISEHNRLYWYRQTLGQGPEFLTYFQNEAQLEKSRLLSDRFSAERPKGSFSTLEIQRTEQGDSAMYLCASSLVEGDTQYFGPGTRLTVL.

This chain links TRBV5-4 with TRBJ1-1; unclear D gene. Germline assignment: CDR1 SGHNT and CDR2 YYREEE (reference sequence). V gave up 8 bases and J gave up 3 bases, with 14 bases separating them. The CDR3 extends over 13 amino acids. The CDR3 reads CASCKEVDTEAFF. The CDR3 DNA reads as TGTGCCAGTTGTAAAGAGGTTGACACTGAAGCTTTCTTT.

The chain uses TRBV28 and TRBJ2-7; TRBD1 aligns across 9 bases. The germline V gene encodes CDR1 MDHEN and CDR2 SYDVKM. The CDR3 is 14 amino acids. Germline trimming cut 5 bases from V and 6 bases from J; bases unmatched to any gene: 8. The chain's CDR3 is CASSAGTGWREQYF. In nucleotides, the CDR3 is TGTGCCAGCAGTGCCGGGACAGGGTGGCGCGAGCAGTACTTC.

The chain joins TRBV7-2 to TRBJ2-4, with 11 bases identical to TRBD1. The CDR3 loop spans 17 amino acids. V shed 3 bases and J 2 bases; nucleotides not matched to a gene: 6. CDR1 is SGHTA, CDR2 FQGNSA, per germline. CDR3 in amino acids: CASSFGGQGASKNIQYF. The CDR3 bases are TGTGCCAGCAGCTTTGGCGGACAGGGGGCCTCCAAAAACATTCAGTACTTC. The complete variable domain, with remaining parts taken from reference TRBV7-2 and TRBJ2-4, reads GAGVSQSPSNKVTEKGKDVELRCDPISGHTALYWYRQSLGQGLEFLIYFQGNSAPDKSGLPSDRFSAERTGGSVSTLTIQRTQQEDSAVYLCASSFGGQGASKNIQYFGAGTRLSVL.

V gene TRBV11-2 combines with J gene TRBJ2-7; 8 bases map to TRBD1. The CDR3 consists of 15 residues. Unmatched junction bases numbered 11, after V lost 5 bases and J lost 5 bases. The V gene's germline CDR1 is SGHAT and CDR2 FQNNGV. CDR3 protein: CASSPQMTGVNEQYF. The CDR3 bases are TGTGCCAGCAGCCCTCAAATGACAGGGGTTAACGAGCAGTACTTC.

The chain joins TRBV20-1 to TRBJ2-1, with unresolved D. The CDR3 is made up of 11 amino acids. V was pared by 0 bases and J by 10 bases, with 7 bases between. Germline V gene sequence: CDR1 DFQATT, CDR2 SNEGSKA (reference sequence). Here the CDR3 reads CSARDQREQFF. Here the CDR3 DNA reads TGCAGTGCTAGAGATCAAAGAGAGCAGTTCTTC.

In the case of this clone: The sample has other DNA sequences that encode this CDR3 too. This chain links TRBV4-2 with TRBJ1-1; no definite D call. The CDR3 sequence is 15 residues long. Between the trimmed V and J ends, which lost 1 base and 0 bases, there was a span of 9 bases. Germline CDR1 reads LGHNA; CDR2 reads YNFKEQ. Here the CDR3 DNA reads TGTGCCAGCAGCCAAGTTACGGGTTTGAACACTGAAGCTTTCTTT. The encoded protein is CASSQVTGLNTEAFF.

The chain recombines TRBV7-2 with TRBJ1-5, with TRBD1 identical over 9 bases. V trimming: 3 bases; J trimming: 2 bases; junction bases outside the gene matches: 2. Germline V CDR1 and CDR2: SGHTA, FQGNSA. The CDR3 contains 15 residues. The CDR3 here is CASSFRTGGNQPQHF. As DNA, the CDR3 is TGTGCCAGCAGCTTTCGGACAGGGGGCAATCAGCCCCAGCATTTT. The full variable domain, completed using reference TRBV7-2 and TRBJ1-5, is GAGVSQSPSNKVTEKGKDVELRCDPISGHTALYWYRQSLGQGLEFLIYFQGNSAPDKSGLPSDRFSAERTGGSVSTLTIQRTQQEDSAVYLCASSFRTGGNQPQHFGDGTRLSIL.

The V call is TRBV5-6, the J call TRBJ2-7; the D gene could be TRBD1 or TRBD2 (5 bases each). In germline, CDR1 is SGHDT, CDR2 YYEEEE. The V end lost 4 bases, the J end lost 2 bases, and 16 bases lay between the germline ends. This CDR3 region has 15 residues. The CDR3, as DNA: TGTGCCAGCAGCGCGCGCCGGGACGGAGCCTACGAGCAGTACTTC. It codes for CASSARRDGAYEQYF.